The clone carrying this T cell receptor (beta chain) has just a few counts. The sample is drawn from a study of blood T cell repertoires in COVID-19. In the study overall: COVID-19 samples collected from the United States, Italy and Spain covered acute and convalescent phases.

Method: immunoSEQ multiplex PCR; TCRdb's copy keeps in-frame clones and lacks some. The sample has around 280,000 clones, under 90% seen once. The receptor was derived from a woman in her twenties or thirties with COVID-19, enrolled during active disease. The sequenced sample was peripheral blood.

The CDR3: CASSYDRVNGYTF. Written as DNA, the CDR3 is TGTGCCAGCAGTTACGACAGGGTGAATGGCTACACCTTC. V is TRBV6-5 and J is TRBJ1-2; TRBD1 agrees at 7 bases. The V gene's germline CDR1 is MNHEY and CDR2 SVGAGI. Trimming cost V 2 bases and J 6 bases; bases outside gene matches: 3. The length of the CDR3 is 13 residues.